This T cell receptor (beta chain) emerged from a study of memory B cells and T cells in multiple sclerosis. Notes on the study in general: Shared clonotype counts depended on differing compartment clone-set sizes and were normalized.

Libraries were prepared by immunoSEQ multiplex PCR; TCRdb keeps only in-frame clonotypes and omits some of them. Seen here are about 32,000 clones, around 88% observed once, and the top ten hold approximately 2.6%. Separate sequencing covered autoproliferating (CFSE-dim) and non-proliferating (CFSE-high) T cells from stimulus-free culture. Replicate wells were pooled after more than six days of stimulus-free culture of 5x10^7 CFSE-labeled PBMCs. CFSE at about 0.5 uM labeled the PBMCs, which were then cultured unstimulated. This CDR3 spans 16 amino acids. Germline-derived CDR1 and CDR2 are MNHNY and SVGAGI (reference sequence). Concerning this clone: What it recognizes is unknown. Sequence at one end of the junction differs from germline and may be a read error.

The origin of this receptor is a human donor with multiple sclerosis. Sample: PBMCs from blood kept in culture. The chain uses TRBV6-6 and TRBJ1-5; a weak D match, TRBD1 (5 bases). The CDR3 is CASNYSGGASNQPQHF. The CDR3 DNA is TGTGCCAGCAATTACTCGGGAGGGGCTAGCAATCAGCCCCAGCATTTT.